The clone carrying this T cell receptor beta chain came up a few times. Construction of the TCRbeta library involved unique molecular identifiers. From the PCR reads, TCRdb called clonotypes with MiXCR, one entry per CDR3 protein. The data contain just over 950,000 distinct CDR3 sequences, about 29% of them singletons. The data were taken from a study of T-cell reconstitution after alpha-beta-depleted transplantation in children. The V and J ends lost 3 bases and 13 bases, in that order; junction bases with no gene match: 7. Looked up from germline, CDR1 is SGHRS and CDR2 is YFSETQ. The CDR3 has 15 amino acids.

The receptor was isolated from a boy in the first two years of life who had a stem cell transplant for SCID, so the T cells may come from the graft donor. The sample in question was PBMCs, mostly from graft donor cells, obtained 360 days after TCRalphabeta/CD19-depleted stem cell transplant. The chain uses TRBV5-1 and TRBJ2-1, with 16 bases fitting TRBD2. DNA of the CDR3: TGCGCCAGCAGCTCCGGGACTAGCGGGGGGGCCGATCAGTTCTTC. Protein sequence: CASSSGTSGGADQFF.